The 6 T cell receptor beta chains presented below share a single source sample, sequenced in a study of regulatory T cells in long-lasting Graves disease. Time point defined: persistent/refractory GD, antithyroid drugs over 5 years with positive TRAb. The TCR library was prepared using RNA isolated from PBMCs. The authors built TCR beta libraries using iRepertoire HTBI primers and Arm-PCR of CDR3 regions. TCRdb recomputed calls from the multiplex PCR reads with MiXCR, one row per CDR3 protein. The table has roughly 430,000 distinct CDR3 sequences, over 20% seen once. The sequencing used peripheral blood mononuclear cells (PBMCs), collected when the disease was refractory, from a patient treated with antithyroid drugs. Receptor source: a female donor with Graves disease.

This clonotype was observed at least ten times. The gene calls are TRBV10-3 and TRBJ1-1; tentative D call: TRBD1 (6 bases). Trimming shortened V by 4 bases and J by 1 base, and 13 bases separated the two germline ends. CDR1 is ENHRY, CDR2 SYGVKD, per germline. The length of the CDR3 is 15 residues. CDR3 DNA: TGTGCCATCAGTGGGGCACAAGGGGGGAACACTGAAGCTTTCTTT. Its translation is CAISGAQGGNTEAFF.

This clonotype was counted ten times or more. The J gene is TRBJ2-5, the V gene TRBV19; D may be TRBD2 (6 bases). There are 13 residues in the CDR3. Germline V gene lookup returns CDR1 LNHDA and CDR2 SQIVND (reference sequence). Trimming stripped 3 bases from V and 3 bases from J, with 8 bases between. The CDR3, as DNA: TGTGCCAGTAGTATTTGGGGGGAAGAGACCCAGTACTTC. Translation: CASSIWGEETQYF.

The CDR3 spells CASSAGDRVGADTQYF. The CDR3 coding sequence is TGTGCCAGCAGCGCCGGGGACAGGGTGGGCGCAGATACGCAGTATTTT. The genes are TRBV5-8 and TRBJ2-3; 9 bases match TRBD1. V lost 4 bases to trimming and J lost 4 bases; unmatched junction nucleotides: 10. Per germline, CDR1 SGHTS and CDR2 YDEGEE. This CDR3 contains 16 residues.

The chain joins TRBV20-1 to TRBJ2-7; 7 nucleotides agree with TRBD1. CDR1 is DFQATT and CDR2 is SNEGSKA in the germline V gene (reference sequence). This CDR3 spans 13 amino acids. After removal of 5 bases from V and 2 bases from J, the junction contained 6 bases not matched to a gene. In DNA, the CDR3 is TGCAGTGCTTCTCCGGGACAGCCCTACGAGCAGTACTTC. This sequence encodes CSASPGQPYEQYF.

The table lists this clonotype with many counts. The chain joins TRBV2 to TRBJ2-5; no definite D call. V dropped 4 bases and J dropped 4 bases, with 13 bases sitting between them. The CDR3 length is 14 residues. The germline gives CDR1 SNHLY, CDR2 FYNNEI. The CDR3 sequence is CASSVMFDGETQYF. DNA for the CDR3: TGTGCCAGCAGTGTGATGTTCGACGGAGAGACCCAGTACTTC. The full variable domain, its missing parts supplied by reference TRBV2 and TRBJ2-5, is EPEVTQTPSHQVTQMGQEVILRCVPISNHLYFYWYRQILGQKVEFLVSFYNNEISEKSEIFDDQFSVERPDGSNFTLKIRSTKLEDSAMYFCASSVMFDGETQYFGPGTRLLVL.

The table lists this clonotype with a few counts. DNA for the CDR3: TGTGCCAGCAGCCACCTCGGGCTATTCCGAACGGGGGAGCTGTTTTTT. Encoded protein: CASSHLGLFRTGELFF. The chain joins TRBV12-3 or TRBV12-4 to TRBJ2-2; no clear D. Trimming stripped 6 bases from V and 8 bases from J, with 22 bases between. The CDR3 extends over 16 amino acids.